This section outlines one TCR beta chain sequence together with its context. Antigen: not known. After removal of 8 bases from V and 5 bases from J, the junction contained 8 bases not matched to a gene. The CDR3 sequence is 13 residues long. The germline gives CDR1 MNHEY, CDR2 SVGAGI. Vbeta (60) and Jbeta (13) primers were used in the PCR. Sequencing was performed with immunoSEQ multiplex PCR; in TCRdb, only in-frame clones are kept and a portion is missing. The sample lists 90,000 to 120,000 clones; around 80% were seen once. The sample originates from a study of cytomegalovirus exposure and HLA in healthy donors. Study results and limitations: Listed as cytomegalovirus-associated were 150 or so TCR beta chains. What was likely a sequencing artifact was a cluster of highly shared sequence variants.

Source material: PBMCs. The receptor comes from a woman aged 45-65 years in good health and CMV-seropositive. This chain links TRBV6-5 with TRBJ1-1, with 7 bases lining up with TRBD1. The CDR3 DNA sequence: TGTGCCAGCGGGAGACAGGGTAAAACTGAAGCTTTCTTT. It is translated as CASGRQGKTEAFF.